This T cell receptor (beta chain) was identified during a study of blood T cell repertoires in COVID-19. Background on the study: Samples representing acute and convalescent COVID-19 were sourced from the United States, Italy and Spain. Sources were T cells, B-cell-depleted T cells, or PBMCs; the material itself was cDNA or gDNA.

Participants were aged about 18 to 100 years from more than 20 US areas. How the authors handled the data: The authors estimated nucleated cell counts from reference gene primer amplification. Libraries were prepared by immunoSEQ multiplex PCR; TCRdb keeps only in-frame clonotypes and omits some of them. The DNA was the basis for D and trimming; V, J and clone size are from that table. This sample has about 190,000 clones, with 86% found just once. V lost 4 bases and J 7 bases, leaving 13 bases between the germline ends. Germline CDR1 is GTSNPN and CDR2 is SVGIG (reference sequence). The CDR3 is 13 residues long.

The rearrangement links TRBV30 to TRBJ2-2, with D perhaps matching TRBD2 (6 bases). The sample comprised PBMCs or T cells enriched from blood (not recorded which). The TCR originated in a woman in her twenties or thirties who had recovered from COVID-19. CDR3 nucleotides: TGTGCCTGGACTCCTGCGGGGATCGGGGAGCTGTTTTTT. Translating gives CAWTPAGIGELFF.